This TCR beta chain appears in the sequencing data of a study of naive and memory T cell subsets. To note about this clonotype: Its specificity is not known.

The V end lost 5 bases, the J end lost 5 bases, and 15 bases lay between the germline ends. The CDR3 contains 14 residues. Germline loops: CDR1 SGHTA, CDR2 FQGNSA. Regarding the study as a whole: Especially in CD8 cells, naive repertoires contained a few larger clonotypes, possibly CD45RA-re-expressing memory cells.

The beta constant-region primer was an equimolar mix of two oligonucleotides covering TRBC1 and TRBC2. Four rounds of PCR amplified the ligated cDNA using nested alpha and beta constant-region primers plus SP2. TCRdb passed the UMI-ligation and nested PCR reads through MiXCR, listing each CDR3 protein once. The sample consists of around 160,000 distinct CDR3 sequences, approximately 15% of them appearing once. The chain combines TRBV7-2 with TRBJ2-5; the D is unclear. The sequencing sample was made of naive CD4+ T cells from blood. This clonotype was sampled from a human donor in good health. CDR3 residues: CASSLDTVVETQYF. CDR3 in DNA: TGTGCCAGCAGCCTAGACACGGTAGTTGAGACCCAGTACTTC.